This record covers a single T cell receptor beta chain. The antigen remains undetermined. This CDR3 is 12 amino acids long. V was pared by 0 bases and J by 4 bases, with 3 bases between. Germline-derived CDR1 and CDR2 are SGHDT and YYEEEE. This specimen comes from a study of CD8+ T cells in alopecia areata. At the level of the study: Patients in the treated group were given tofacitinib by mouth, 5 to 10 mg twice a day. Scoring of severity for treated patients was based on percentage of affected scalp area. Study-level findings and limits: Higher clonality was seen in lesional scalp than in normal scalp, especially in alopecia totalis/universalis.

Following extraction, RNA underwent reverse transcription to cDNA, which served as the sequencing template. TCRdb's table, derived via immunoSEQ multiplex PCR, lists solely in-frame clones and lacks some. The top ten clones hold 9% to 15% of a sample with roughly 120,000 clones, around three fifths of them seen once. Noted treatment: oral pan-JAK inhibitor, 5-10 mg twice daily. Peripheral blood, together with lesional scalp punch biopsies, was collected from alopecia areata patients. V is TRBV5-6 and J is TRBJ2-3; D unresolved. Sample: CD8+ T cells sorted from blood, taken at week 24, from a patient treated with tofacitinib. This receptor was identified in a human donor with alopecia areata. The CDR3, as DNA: TGTGCCAGCAGCTTGGTCCCAGATACGCAGTATTTT. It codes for CASSLVPDTQYF.